What follows are 29 T cell receptor beta chains derived from one specimen sequenced in a study of cytomegalovirus exposure and HLA in healthy donors. The primer mix had 60 Vbeta and 13 Jbeta primers. Sequencing used immunoSEQ multiplex PCR; TCRdb keeps in-frame clones, though not all of them. The sample records some 96,000 clones, 64% being singletons. The source material was PBMCs. Every receptor here comes from a man between 60 and 75 years old in good health and CMV-seronegative.

The CDR3 DNA reads as TGTGCCAGCAGCTACGGACAGGGGGGCGAGCAGTACTTC. It translates to CASSYGQGGEQYF. The rearrangement joins TRBV5-6 to TRBJ2-7; 10 positions match TRBD1. After removal of 3 bases from V and 6 bases from J, the junction contained 3 bases not matched to a gene. CDR1 and CDR2 (germline): SGHDT, YYEEEE. The CDR3 totals 13 residues.

This chain joins TRBV29-1 and TRBJ2-7, with 12 bases lining up with TRBD1. Germline V gives CDR1 SQVTM, CDR2 ANQGSEA. V was clipped by 4 bases and J by 6 bases; unmatched bases: 7. The CDR3 extends over 14 amino acids. CDR3 region: CSVGWDRGRVEQYF. CDR3 in DNA: TGCAGCGTTGGGTGGGACAGGGGGCGAGTCGAGCAGTACTTC.

The chain employs TRBV7-2 and TRBJ2-7; 15 nucleotides match TRBD2. The CDR3 runs 17 residues. The germline gives CDR1 SGHTA, CDR2 FQGNSA. The trim removed 4 bases at V and 2 bases at J, leaving 6 bases unmatched. Here the CDR3 DNA reads TGTGCCAGCAGCTCTTGGACTAGCGGGAGGGCCGCCTACGAGCAGTACTTC. Its protein is CASSSWTSGRAAYEQYF.

J is TRBJ2-1 and V is TRBV19; 12 nucleotides agree with TRBD2. The CDR3 spans 15 residues. Germline trimming cut 4 bases from V and 8 bases from J; bases unmatched to any gene: 6. CDR1 is LNHDA and CDR2 is SQIVND in the germline V gene (reference sequence). The CDR3 region is CASSTGLAGLHEQFF. The CDR3 nucleotides are TGTGCCAGTAGTACCGGACTAGCGGGATTGCATGAGCAGTTCTTC.

This chain joins TRBV6-5 and TRBJ2-5, with TRBD2 as a possible D gene (6 bases). CDR1 is MNHEY, CDR2 SVGAGI, per germline. Trimming removed 7 bases from V and 4 bases from J, with 16 bases in between. The CDR3 loop spans 14 amino acids. The chain's CDR3 is CASTYAGTSETQYF. CDR3 nucleotides: TGTGCCAGCACGTACGCCGGGACTTCAGAGACCCAGTACTTC.

This clone has just one count. The junction departs from germline at one end; a sequencing error may be responsible. V gene TRBV28 combines with J gene TRBJ2-2; possibly TRBD2 for D (6 bases). Germline values: CDR1 MDHEN, CDR2 SYDVKM. This CDR3 region has 13 residues. CDR3 nucleotides: TGTGCCAGCAGCCACTGGCCAGGCGGGGAGCTGGTTTTT. Protein product: CASSHWPGGELVF.

The V gene is TRBV5-4, the J gene TRBJ1-4; TRBD1 agrees at 9 bases. In germline, CDR1 is SGHNT, CDR2 YYREEE (reference sequence). J was trimmed by 8 bases and V by 4 bases; bases with no gene match: 6. This CDR3 contains 14 residues. The CDR3 sequence is CASSTDRGGEKLFF. In DNA form, the CDR3 reads TGTGCCAGCAGCACCGACAGGGGGGGGGAAAAACTGTTTTTT.

The rearrangement links TRBV6-1 to TRBJ1-1; tentative D call: TRBD1 (6 bases). The CDR3 loop spans 14 amino acids. Germline lookup yields CDR1 MNHNS and CDR2 SASEGT. Trimming pared 7 bases from V and 6 bases from J, leaving 18 bases between. In DNA form, the CDR3 reads TGTGCCAGCACTGATATAGGGGGAAGGTCTGAAGCTTTCTTT. This gives the protein CASTDIGGRSEAFF.

The chain combines TRBV6-6 with TRBJ2-7; a possible D gene is TRBD1 (6 bases). CDR1 is MNHNY and CDR2 is SVGAGI in the germline V gene (reference sequence). V gave up 7 bases and J gave up 3 bases, with 22 bases separating them. This CDR3 has 16 amino acids. CDR3 nucleotide sequence: TGTGCCAGCACCCCCACCCAGGGGCTTGCGGTCTACGAGCAGTACTTC. It yields the protein CASTPTQGLAVYEQYF.

Here the CDR3 DNA reads TGTGCCAGCAGTCTACAGGGTGCGGGGGAGCTGTTTTTT. Translated, it gives CASSLQGAGELFF. This chain uses TRBV2 with TRBJ2-2; D is perhaps TRBD1 (6 bases). The CDR3 contains 13 residues. Trimming took 5 bases from V and 8 from J, leaving 12 bases between them. Germline V gives CDR1 SNHLY, CDR2 FYNNEI.

This clone has more than one count but fewer than ten. V usage is TRBV29-1 and J usage is TRBJ2-5; a possible D gene is TRBD1 (6 bases). The CDR3 length is 13 residues. Trimming took off 7 bases at V and 3 bases at J, with 15 bases between the two ends. CDR1 is SQVTM, CDR2 ANQGSEA, per germline. In DNA, the CDR3 is TGCAGCGCCGGCAGGACAGTAAAAGAGACCCAGTACTTC. It specifies CSAGRTVKETQYF.

This clone was observed a few times. The rearrangement joins TRBV5-6 to TRBJ2-7; 12 nucleotides agree with TRBD2. The CDR3 spans 14 residues. The germline V gene encodes CDR1 SGHDT and CDR2 YYEEEE. With V trimmed by 4 bases and J by 2 bases, 1 base remained unmatched. The CDR3 DNA is TGTGCCAGCAGCCCTAGCGGGGGGGCCTACGAGCAGTACTTC. Translated: CASSPSGGAYEQYF.

This sequence joins TRBV19 and TRBJ1-1; TRBD1 is a possible D gene (6 bases). The CDR3 length is 15 residues. Trimming removed 5 bases from V and 5 bases from J, with 18 bases in between. Per germline, CDR1 LNHDA and CDR2 SQIVND (reference sequence). CDR3 nucleotide sequence: TGTGCCAGTAGTGCGTCAGGGGTTCTTGGGACTGAAGCTTTCTTT. Amino acid sequence: CASSASGVLGTEAFF.

CDR3 nucleotides: TGTGCCAGCAGCTTAGGGGACAGAGGATACAATGAGCAGTTCTTC. Its protein is CASSLGDRGYNEQFF. This rearrangement joins TRBV11-1 to TRBJ2-1; 7 bases agree with TRBD1. J was trimmed by 4 bases and V by 1 base; bases with no gene match: 4. Germline CDR1 is SGHAT and CDR2 is FQDESV (reference sequence). The length of the CDR3 is 15 residues.

In this sample, this clone turned up a few times. This chain joins TRBV15 and TRBJ2-3, with 12 positions matching TRBD2. The V segment lost 5 bases and the J segment 6 bases; nucleotides outside the gene matches: 3. This CDR3 has 14 amino acids. Looked up from germline, CDR1 is LNHNV and CDR2 is YYDKDF (reference sequence). CDR3 nucleotide sequence: TGTGCCACCAGCCTAGCGGGGGGGCAGGATACGCAGTATTTT. It is translated as CATSLAGGQDTQYF.

CDR3 loop: CASIFGSENTEAFF. The CDR3 DNA reads as TGTGCCAGCATATTCGGCAGCGAGAACACTGAAGCTTTCTTT. The V gene is TRBV6-5, the J gene TRBJ1-1; D gene unclear. Germline V gene sequence: CDR1 MNHEY, CDR2 SVGAGI. The germline V and J ends were trimmed by 7 bases and 1 base, with 13 bases remaining between them. The CDR3 runs 14 residues.

The rearrangement uses TRBV30 and TRBJ1-6, with 7 bases aligning to TRBD1. V trimming: 2 bases; J trimming: 7 bases; junction bases outside the gene matches: 2. Per the germline V gene, CDR1 is GTSNPN and CDR2 is SVGIG (reference sequence). This CDR3 spans 13 amino acids. In DNA form, the CDR3 reads TGTGCCTGGAGTACAGGGGCCAATTCACCCCTCCACTTT. Residues: CAWSTGANSPLHF. Drawing the rest from reference TRBV30 and TRBJ1-6, the complete variable domain is SQTIHQWPATLVQPVGSPLSLECTVEGTSNPNLYWYRQAAGRGLQLLFYSVGIGQISSEVPQNLSASRPQDRQFILSSKKLLLSDSGFYLCAWSTGANSPLHFGNGTRLTVT.

This clone was picked up one time. V is TRBV5-6 and J is TRBJ1-4, with TRBD1 identical over 8 bases. This CDR3 comprises 15 residues. J lost 7 bases, V lost 4 bases, and 9 bases had no gene match. The germline CDR1 and CDR2 sequences are SGHDT and YYEEEE. The chain's CDR3 is CASSQPQGGSEKLFF. CDR3 DNA: TGTGCCAGCAGCCAACCACAGGGGGGGAGTGAAAAACTGTTTTTT.

This chain's CDR3 is CASSDSGGGSPLHF. CDR3 DNA: TGTGCCAGCAGTGACTCGGGCGGGGGTTCACCCCTCCACTTT. V usage is TRBV6-4 and J usage is TRBJ1-6, with D perhaps matching TRBD1 (5 bases). The CDR3 length is 14 residues. Germline CDR1 reads MRHNA; CDR2 reads SNTAGT. V lost 0 bases and J lost 9, with 9 bases in between.

The rearrangement links TRBV28 to TRBJ1-2, with 10 bases fitting TRBD1. J was trimmed by 7 bases and V by 3 bases; bases with no gene match: 5. Germline CDR1 and CDR2: MDHEN and SYDVKM. This CDR3 spans 14 amino acids. CDR3 amino acids: CASSFEDRGTGYTF. The CDR3 nucleotides read TGTGCCAGCAGTTTCGAGGACAGGGGGACTGGCTACACCTTC.

The V call is TRBV19, the J call TRBJ1-1, with D unclear. Germline V gene lookup returns CDR1 LNHDA and CDR2 SQIVND (reference sequence). The V end was cut by 3 bases, the J end by 0 bases, with 5 bases between. CDR3 length equals 13 residues. The DNA for the CDR3 is TGTGCCAGTAGTATTCTCCTGAACACTGAAGCTTTCTTT. This translates into CASSILLNTEAFF.

This clone has a handful of counts. The chain couples TRBV9 to TRBJ1-2; D is uncertain. Trimming cost V 0 bases and J 2 bases, with 5 bases left between them. The CDR3 totals 13 residues. The germline V gene encodes CDR1 SGDLS and CDR2 YYNGEE. The CDR3 loop reads CASSVDRNYGYTF. Here the CDR3 DNA reads TGTGCCAGCAGCGTAGACAGAAACTATGGCTACACCTTC.

The J gene is TRBJ2-2, the V gene TRBV29-1; unclear D gene. Deletions cut 4 bases from V and 2 bases from J, with 5 bases between. The CDR3 contains 12 residues. Germline V gene sequence: CDR1 SQVTM, CDR2 ANQGSEA. The CDR3 sequence: CSVAVNTGELFF. For the CDR3, the DNA is TGCAGCGTTGCAGTAAACACCGGGGAGCTGTTTTTT.

This chain uses TRBV6-1 with TRBJ1-2; D is perhaps TRBD1 (5 bases). Per germline, CDR1 MNHNS and CDR2 SASEGT. The CDR3 runs to 12 residues. Deletions cut 6 bases from V and 4 bases from J, with 9 bases between. The CDR3 nucleotides read TGTGCCAGCAGGACAGATGTCTATGGCTACACCTTC. Translated, it gives CASRTDVYGYTF.

By its share, this clone is medium-sized (0.01 to 0.1%). The V and J genes are TRBV18 and TRBJ2-7; weak D call: TRBD2 (5 bases). Germline V gives CDR1 KGHSH, CDR2 LQKENI. The CDR3 spans 15 residues. Between the trimmed V and J ends, which lost 3 bases and 0 bases, there was a span of 12 bases. The DNA of the CDR3 is TGTGCCAGCTCACCCGGCGAGGGTCGCTCCTACGAGCAGTACTTC. This gives the protein CASSPGEGRSYEQYF.

The chain recombines TRBV5-1 with TRBJ1-2; D is perhaps TRBD1 (5 bases). Germline CDR1 SGHRS, CDR2 YFSETQ. V was pared by 0 bases and J by 6 bases, with 12 bases between. The CDR3 length is 14 residues. In DNA form, the CDR3 reads TGCGCCAGCAGCTTGGTGGCAGGGTCTGATGGCTACACCTTC. This codes for CASSLVAGSDGYTF.

The chain joins TRBV6-6 to TRBJ2-7; 9 bases fit TRBD1. This CDR3 comprises 15 residues. Germline V gene sequence: CDR1 MNHNY, CDR2 SVGAGI (reference sequence). Trimming at V came to 6 bases and at J to 2 bases, leaving 8 bases not matched to a gene. The CDR3 DNA reads as TGTGCCAGCAGGATACAGGGGGCGATCACCTACGAGCAGTACTTC. Translation: CASRIQGAITYEQYF.

This clone has a handful of counts. The chain uses TRBV11-1 and TRBJ1-2; D may be TRBD1 (6 bases). The CDR3 consists of 15 residues. Germline values: CDR1 SGHAT, CDR2 FQDESV (reference sequence). Trimming shortened V by 5 bases and J by 8 bases, and 21 bases separated the two germline ends. The DNA for the CDR3 is TGTGCCAGCAGCCCGCCTTACAGGGCTGCGGAGGGCTACACCTTC. Translation: CASSPPYRAAEGYTF.

Points on this clone: An end of the junction differs from the germline gene, which may be a read error. The V and J genes are TRBV5-6 and TRBJ2-4; TRBD1 matches 8 bases. Germline CDR1 and CDR2: SGHDT and YYEEEE. This CDR3 is 16 amino acids long. CDR3 in amino acids: CASSLRYRGAGNIRYF. As DNA, the CDR3 is TGTGCCAGCAGCTTAAGGTACAGGGGGGCAGGAAACATTCGGTACTTC.